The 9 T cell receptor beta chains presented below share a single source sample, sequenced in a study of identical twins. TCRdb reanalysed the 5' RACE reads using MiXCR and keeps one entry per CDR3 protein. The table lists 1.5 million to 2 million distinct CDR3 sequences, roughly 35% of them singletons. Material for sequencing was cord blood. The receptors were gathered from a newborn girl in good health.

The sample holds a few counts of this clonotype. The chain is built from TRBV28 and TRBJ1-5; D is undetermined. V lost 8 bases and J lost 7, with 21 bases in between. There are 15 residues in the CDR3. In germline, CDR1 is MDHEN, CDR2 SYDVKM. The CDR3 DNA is TGTGCCAGCTCCTTTCTCGGCCTAGTGGGCCAGCCCCAGCATTTT. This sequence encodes CASSFLGLVGQPQHF.

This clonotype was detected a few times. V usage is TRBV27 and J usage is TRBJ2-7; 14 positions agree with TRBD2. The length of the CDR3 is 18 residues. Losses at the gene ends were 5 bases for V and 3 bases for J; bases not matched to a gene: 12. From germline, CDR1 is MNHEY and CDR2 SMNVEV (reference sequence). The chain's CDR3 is CASSAGLAGAVSFYEQYF. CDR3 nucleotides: TGTGCCAGCAGTGCGGGACTAGCGGGAGCGGTTTCATTCTACGAGCAGTACTTC.

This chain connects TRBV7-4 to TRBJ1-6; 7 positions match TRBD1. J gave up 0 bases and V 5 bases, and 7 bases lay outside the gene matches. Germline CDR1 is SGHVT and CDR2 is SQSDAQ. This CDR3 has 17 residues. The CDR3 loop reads CASSADRPDSYNSPLHF. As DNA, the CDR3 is TGTGCCAGCAGCGCGGACAGGCCTGACTCCTATAATTCACCCCTCCACTTT.

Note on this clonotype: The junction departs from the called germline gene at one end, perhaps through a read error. The CDR3 bases are TGTGCCGGCAGGCTCCGGGACAGTCAGCCCCAGCATTTT. Translated, it gives CAGRLRDSQPQHF. V gene TRBV6-5 combines with J gene TRBJ1-5, with 7 bases matching TRBD1. This CDR3 is built from 13 residues. Looked up from germline, CDR1 is MNHEY and CDR2 is SVGAGI.

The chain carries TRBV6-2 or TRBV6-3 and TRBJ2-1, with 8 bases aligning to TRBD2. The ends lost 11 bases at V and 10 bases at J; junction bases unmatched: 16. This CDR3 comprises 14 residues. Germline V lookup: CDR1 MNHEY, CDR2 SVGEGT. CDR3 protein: CAAAGLVRGIEQFF. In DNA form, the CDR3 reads TGTGCCGCGGCGGGACTAGTAAGAGGAATCGAGCAGTTCTTC.

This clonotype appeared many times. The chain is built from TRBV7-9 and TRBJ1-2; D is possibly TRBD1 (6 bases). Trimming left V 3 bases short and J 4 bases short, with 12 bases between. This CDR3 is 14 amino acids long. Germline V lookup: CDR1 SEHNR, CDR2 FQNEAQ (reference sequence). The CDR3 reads CASSFRDIGYGYTF. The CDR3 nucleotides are TGTGCCAGCAGCTTCCGGGACATCGGCTATGGCTACACCTTC.

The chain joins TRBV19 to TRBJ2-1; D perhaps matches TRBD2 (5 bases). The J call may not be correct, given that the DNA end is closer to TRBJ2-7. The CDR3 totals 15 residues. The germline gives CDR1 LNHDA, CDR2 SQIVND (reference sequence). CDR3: CASKPAASSYNEQYF. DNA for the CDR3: TGTGCCAGTAAGCCAGCGGCCAGCTCCTACAATGAGCAGTACTTC.

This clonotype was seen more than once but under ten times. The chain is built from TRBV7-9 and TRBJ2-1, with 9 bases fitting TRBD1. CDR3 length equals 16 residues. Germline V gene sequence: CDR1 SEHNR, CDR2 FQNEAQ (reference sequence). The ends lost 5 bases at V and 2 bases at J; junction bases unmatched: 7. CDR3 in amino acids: CASSPLTGGPYNEQFF. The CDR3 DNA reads TGTGCCAGCAGCCCCTTGACAGGGGGGCCCTACAATGAGCAGTTCTTC.

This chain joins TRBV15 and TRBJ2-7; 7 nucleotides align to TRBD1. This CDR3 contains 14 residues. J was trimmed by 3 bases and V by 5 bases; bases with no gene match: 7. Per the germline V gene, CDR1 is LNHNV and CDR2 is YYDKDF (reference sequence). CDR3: CATSLDRVVYEQYF. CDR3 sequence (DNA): TGTGCCACCAGCCTCGACAGGGTAGTCTACGAGCAGTACTTC.